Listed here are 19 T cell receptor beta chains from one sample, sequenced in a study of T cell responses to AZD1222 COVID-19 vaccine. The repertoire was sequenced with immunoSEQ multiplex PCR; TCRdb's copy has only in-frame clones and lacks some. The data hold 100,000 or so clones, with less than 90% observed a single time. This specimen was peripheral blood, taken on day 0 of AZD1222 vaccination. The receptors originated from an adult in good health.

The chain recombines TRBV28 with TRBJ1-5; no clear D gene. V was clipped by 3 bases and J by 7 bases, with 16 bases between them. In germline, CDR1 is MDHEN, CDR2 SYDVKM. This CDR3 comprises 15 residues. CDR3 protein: CASSFLGEGGQPQHF. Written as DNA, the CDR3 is TGTGCCAGCAGTTTTCTCGGGGAGGGAGGCCAGCCCCAGCATTTT.

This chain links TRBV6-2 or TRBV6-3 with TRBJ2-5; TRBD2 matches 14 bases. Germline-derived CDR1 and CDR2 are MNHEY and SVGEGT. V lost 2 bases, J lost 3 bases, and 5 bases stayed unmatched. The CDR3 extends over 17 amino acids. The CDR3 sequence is CASSYQGLAGVEETQYF. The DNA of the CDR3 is TGTGCCAGCAGTTACCAGGGACTAGCGGGAGTGGAAGAGACCCAGTACTTC.

CDR3 amino acids: CASKINTDEGAYGYTF. The CDR3 coding sequence is TGTGCCAGCAAAATAAACACGGACGAAGGGGCCTATGGCTACACCTTC. The V gene is TRBV2, the J gene TRBJ1-2; a weak D match, TRBD1 (5 bases). The CDR3 consists of 16 residues. The germline gives CDR1 SNHLY, CDR2 FYNNEI. The V gene lost 7 bases and the J gene lost 4 bases, with 22 bases spanning the gap.

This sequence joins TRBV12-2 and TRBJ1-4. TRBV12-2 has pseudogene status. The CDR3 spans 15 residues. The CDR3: CASRLALRVGEKLFF. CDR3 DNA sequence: TGTGCAAGTCGCTTAGCGCTTAGGGTAGGTGAAAAACTGTTTTTT.

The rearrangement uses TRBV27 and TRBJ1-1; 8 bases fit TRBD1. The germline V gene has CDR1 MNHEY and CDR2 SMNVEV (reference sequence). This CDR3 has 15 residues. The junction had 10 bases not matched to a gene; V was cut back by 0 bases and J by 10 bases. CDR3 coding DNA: TGTGCCAGCAGTTTATCGCCGGGACAGGATCGACGAGCTTTCTTT. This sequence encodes CASSLSPGQDRRAFF.

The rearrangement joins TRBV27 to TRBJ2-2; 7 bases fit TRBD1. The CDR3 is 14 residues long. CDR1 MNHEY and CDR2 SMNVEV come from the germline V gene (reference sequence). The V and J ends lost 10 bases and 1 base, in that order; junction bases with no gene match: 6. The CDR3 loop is CATRGSLNTGELFF. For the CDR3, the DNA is TGTGCCACCAGGGGGAGCTTGAACACCGGGGAGCTGTTTTTT.

The CDR3 DNA reads TGTGCCAGTAGTATGGGGGGAAGCTATAATTCACCCCTCCACTTT. This codes for CASSMGGSYNSPLHF. The chain joins TRBV19 to TRBJ1-6; TRBD1 is a possible D gene (5 bases). The CDR3 spans 15 residues. The V gene's germline CDR1 is LNHDA and CDR2 SQIVND (reference sequence). Trimming took off 3 bases at V and 3 bases at J, with 9 bases between the two ends.

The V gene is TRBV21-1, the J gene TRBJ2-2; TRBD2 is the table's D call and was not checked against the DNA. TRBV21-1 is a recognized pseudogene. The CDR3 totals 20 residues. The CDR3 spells CASSKGLSQYRVSRTGELFF. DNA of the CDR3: TGTGCCAGCAGCAAGGGTTTAAGTCAGTACCGGGTTTCCCGCACCGGGGAGCTGTTTTTT.

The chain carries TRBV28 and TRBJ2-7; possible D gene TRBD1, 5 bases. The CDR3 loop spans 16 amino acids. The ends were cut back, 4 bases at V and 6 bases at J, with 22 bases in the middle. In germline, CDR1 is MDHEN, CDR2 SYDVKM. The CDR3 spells CASSSTAQLPYSEQYF. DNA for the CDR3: TGTGCCAGCAGTTCGACAGCGCAGTTGCCATATTCCGAGCAGTACTTC.

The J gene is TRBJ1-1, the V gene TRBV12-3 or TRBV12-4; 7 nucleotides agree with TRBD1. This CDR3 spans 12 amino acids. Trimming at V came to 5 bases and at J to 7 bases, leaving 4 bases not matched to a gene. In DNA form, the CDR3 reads TGTGCCAGCAGTGCAGGGGGACGTGAAGCTTTCTTT. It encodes CASSAGGREAFF.

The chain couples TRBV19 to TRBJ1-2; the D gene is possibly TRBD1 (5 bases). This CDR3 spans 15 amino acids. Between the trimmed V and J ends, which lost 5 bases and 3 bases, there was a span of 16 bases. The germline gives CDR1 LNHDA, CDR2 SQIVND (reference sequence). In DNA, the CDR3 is TGTGCCAGTAGTCCCGGGCGGGGCACTCACTATGGCTACACCTTC. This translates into CASSPGRGTHYGYTF.

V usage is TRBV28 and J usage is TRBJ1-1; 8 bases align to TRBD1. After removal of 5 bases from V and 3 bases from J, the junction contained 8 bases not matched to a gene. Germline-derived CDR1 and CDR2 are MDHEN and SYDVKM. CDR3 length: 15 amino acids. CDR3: CASSGDRFMDTEAFF. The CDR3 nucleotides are TGTGCCAGCAGTGGGGACAGGTTTATGGACACTGAAGCTTTCTTT. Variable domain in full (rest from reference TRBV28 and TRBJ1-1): DVKVTQSSRYLVKRTGEKVFLECVQDMDHENMFWYRQDPGLGLRLIYFSYDVKMKEKGDIPEGYSVSREKKERFSLILESASTNQTSMYLCASSGDRFMDTEAFFGQGTRLTVV.

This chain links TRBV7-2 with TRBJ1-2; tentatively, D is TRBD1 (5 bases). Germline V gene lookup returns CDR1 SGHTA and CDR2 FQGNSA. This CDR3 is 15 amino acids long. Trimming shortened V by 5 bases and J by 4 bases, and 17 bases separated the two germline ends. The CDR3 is CASSPPPGLGYGYTF. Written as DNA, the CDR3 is TGTGCCAGCAGCCCACCACCGGGACTGGGCTATGGCTACACCTTC. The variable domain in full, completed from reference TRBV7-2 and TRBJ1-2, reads GAGVSQSPSNKVTEKGKDVELRCDPISGHTALYWYRQSLGQGLEFLIYFQGNSAPDKSGLPSDRFSAERTGGSVSTLTIQRTQQEDSAVYLCASSPPPGLGYGYTFGSGTRLTVV.

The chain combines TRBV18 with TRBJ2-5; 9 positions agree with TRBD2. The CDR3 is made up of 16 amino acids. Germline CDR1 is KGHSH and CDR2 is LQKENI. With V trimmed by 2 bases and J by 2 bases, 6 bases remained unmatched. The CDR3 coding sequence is TGTGCCAGCTCACCAGGTCGGCTAGCGGGACAAGAGACCCAGTACTTC. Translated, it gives CASSPGRLAGQETQYF.

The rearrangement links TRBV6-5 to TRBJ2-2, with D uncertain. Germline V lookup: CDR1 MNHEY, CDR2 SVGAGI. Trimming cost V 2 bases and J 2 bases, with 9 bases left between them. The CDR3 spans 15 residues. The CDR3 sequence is CASSYARSNTGELFF. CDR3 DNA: TGTGCCAGCAGTTACGCTAGGAGTAACACCGGGGAGCTGTTTTTT.

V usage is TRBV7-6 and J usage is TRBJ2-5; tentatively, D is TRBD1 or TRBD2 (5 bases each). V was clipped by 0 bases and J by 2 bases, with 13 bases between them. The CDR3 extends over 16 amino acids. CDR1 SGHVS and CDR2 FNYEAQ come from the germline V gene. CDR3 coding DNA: TGTGCCAGCAGCTTAGCGCGAGGGGCGATACAAGAGACCCAGTACTTC. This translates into CASSLARGAIQETQYF. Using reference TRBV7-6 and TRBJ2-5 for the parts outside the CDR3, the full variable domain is GAGVSQSPRYKVTKRGQDVALRCDPISGHVSLYWYRQALGQGPEFLTYFNYEAQQDKSGLPNDRFSAERPEGSISTLTIQRTEQRDSAMYRCASSLARGAIQETQYFGPGTRLLVL.

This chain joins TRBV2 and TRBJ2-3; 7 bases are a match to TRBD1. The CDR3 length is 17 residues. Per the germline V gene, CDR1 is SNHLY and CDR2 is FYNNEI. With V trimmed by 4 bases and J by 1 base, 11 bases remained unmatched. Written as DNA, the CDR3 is TGTGCCAGCAGTGGTCGGGTAGGTGGGACAGGCACAGATACGCAGTATTTT. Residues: CASSGRVGGTGTDTQYF.

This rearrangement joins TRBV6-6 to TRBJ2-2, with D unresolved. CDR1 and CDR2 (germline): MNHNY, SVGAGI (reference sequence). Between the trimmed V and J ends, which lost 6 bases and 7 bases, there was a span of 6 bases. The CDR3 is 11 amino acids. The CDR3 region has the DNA TGTGCCAGCAGAGTACTCGGGGAGCTGTTTTTT. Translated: CASRVLGELFF.

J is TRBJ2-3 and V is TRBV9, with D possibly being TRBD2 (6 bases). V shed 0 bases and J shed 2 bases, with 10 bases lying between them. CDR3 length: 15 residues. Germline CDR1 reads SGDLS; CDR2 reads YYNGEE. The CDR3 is CASSVGAGHTDTQYF. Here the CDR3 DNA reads TGTGCCAGCAGCGTAGGGGCGGGGCACACAGATACGCAGTATTTT. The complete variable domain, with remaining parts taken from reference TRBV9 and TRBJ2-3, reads DSGVTQTPKHLITATGQRVTLRCSPRSGDLSVYWYQQSLDQGLQFLIQYYNGEERAKGNILERFSAQQFPDLHSELNLSSLELGDSALYFCASSVGAGHTDTQYFGPGTRLTVL.